The source of this T cell receptor beta chain is a study of blood T cell repertoires in COVID-19. Study-level information: Some COVID-19 samples were acute and others convalescent; all came from the United States, Italy and Spain. PBMCs, B-cell-depleted T cells, or T cells provided the cDNA or gDNA that made up the material.

In the source study's methods: Quantification of nucleated cells was approximated via reference gene primer amplification. Generated by immunoSEQ multiplex PCR, the TCRdb table keeps only in-frame clones and is missing some. Clone size and V and J calls were adopted from that table, with D and trimming inferred from the DNA. This sample yields 250,000 to 300,000 clones, of which roughly 90% are seen a single time; 1.7% belongs to the top ten. V was pared by 4 bases and J by 0 bases, with 12 bases between. Per germline, CDR1 MGHRA and CDR2 YSYEKL. The length of the CDR3 is 16 residues. Which cohort a participant joined came from the clinical history participants gave.

The sample was PBMCs or T cells enriched from blood (not recorded which). The V gene is TRBV4-1, the J gene TRBJ1-4; D uncertain. This clonotype was sampled from a woman between 35 and 50 years old who had recovered from COVID-19. The DNA for the CDR3 is TGCGCCAGCAGCCCTAACCCCGGGACAACTAATGAAAAACTGTTTTTT. It specifies CASSPNPGTTNEKLFF.